The 22 T cell receptor beta chains presented below share a single source sample, sequenced in a study of technical replicates of blood from a handful of donors. Assay: immunoSEQ multiplex PCR; the TCRdb copy retains only in-frame clones and omits some. Of approximately 89,000 clones in the sample, just under 95% were seen once. The sequencing input was T cells isolated from PBMCs. The receptors here all came from a human donor in good health.

The CDR3 region has the DNA TGTGCCAGCAGTGACTCCCCTAAGCGGGCTATTGACAATGAGCAGTTCTTC. This gives the protein CASSDSPKRAIDNEQFF. The chain has TRBV2 and TRBJ2-1; perhaps TRBD2 as D (6 bases). This CDR3 contains 17 residues. Trimming stripped 3 bases from V and 5 bases from J, with 20 bases between. Germline V gene lookup returns CDR1 SNHLY and CDR2 FYNNEI.

V and J are TRBV27 and TRBJ1-5; D call uncertain. The CDR3 is made up of 13 amino acids. The V gene's germline CDR1 is MNHEY and CDR2 SMNVEV (reference sequence). The V end lost 3 bases, the J end lost 6 bases, and 9 bases lay between the germline ends. As DNA, the CDR3 is TGTGCCAGCAGTTTTCTTACTGGTCAGCCCCAGCATTTT. It yields the protein CASSFLTGQPQHF.

V usage is TRBV5-1 and J usage is TRBJ1-1; 7 positions match TRBD1. Germline CDR1 is SGHRS and CDR2 is YFSETQ. The CDR3 sequence is 14 residues long. V dropped 1 base and J dropped 8; count of bases not matched to a gene: 8. CDR3 region: CASSLSQGRREAFF. In DNA form, the CDR3 reads TGCGCCAGCAGCTTGTCACAGGGGAGAAGAGAAGCTTTCTTT.

The rearrangement links TRBV7-9 to TRBJ2-7, with TRBD2 as a possible D gene (5 bases). Germline V lookup: CDR1 SEHNR, CDR2 FQNEAQ (reference sequence). CDR3 length equals 16 residues. The germline V and J ends were trimmed by 1 base and 4 bases, with 17 bases remaining between them. Here the CDR3 DNA reads TGTGCCAGCAGCTTAGGCCTGGGTCTAGCTCCGTACGAGCAGTACTTC. It encodes CASSLGLGLAPYEQYF.

The chain couples TRBV19 to TRBJ1-5, with 9 bases that match TRBD1. V shed 5 bases and J 0 bases; nucleotides not matched to a gene: 5. From germline, CDR1 is LNHDA and CDR2 SQIVND (reference sequence). This CDR3 is built from 16 residues. CDR3 loop: CASSYSQGASNQPQHF. As DNA, the CDR3 is TGTGCCAGTAGTTATTCACAGGGGGCTAGCAATCAGCCCCAGCATTTT.

The chain carries TRBV10-1 and TRBJ1-4; 8 bases are a match to TRBD1. With 5 bases clipped from V and 8 bases from J, the junction kept 7 bases outside the gene matches. CDR1 is WNHNN, CDR2 SYGVQD, per germline (reference sequence). The CDR3 contains 14 residues. CDR3 coding DNA: TGCGCCAGCAGTCCGACAGGGGTAGGCGAAAAACTGTTTTTT. This gives the protein CASSPTGVGEKLFF.

The V and J genes are TRBV30 and TRBJ1-2, with D maybe TRBD1 (6 bases). With 0 bases removed from V and 8 bases from J, the gap between germline ends came to 13 bases. Germline values: CDR1 GTSNPN, CDR2 SVGIG (reference sequence). This CDR3 has 13 amino acids. This chain's CDR3 is CAWSVPGAYGYTF. The CDR3 region has the DNA TGTGCCTGGAGTGTACCAGGGGCGTACGGCTACACCTTC.

This clone is a singleton in its sample. This sequence joins TRBV6-4 and TRBJ2-1; TRBD2 aligns across 14 bases. This CDR3 comprises 19 residues. With 10 bases clipped from V and 4 bases from J, the junction kept 18 bases outside the gene matches. Germline CDR1 MRHNA, CDR2 SNTAGT. Here the CDR3 reads CAIPSGGLAGEAEYNEQFF. The CDR3, as DNA: TGTGCCATCCCTTCGGGGGGACTAGCGGGAGAGGCGGAGTACAATGAGCAGTTCTTC.

This clone was picked up one time. The chain recombines TRBV9 with TRBJ1-1; a weak D match, TRBD1 (5 bases). The CDR3 sequence is 17 residues long. CDR1 and CDR2 from the germline V gene are SGDLS and YYNGEE. V shed 3 bases and J shed 2 bases, with 20 bases lying between them. The CDR3 region is CASSATRAWWGNTEAFF. CDR3 nucleotide sequence: TGTGCCAGCAGCGCCACGAGAGCTTGGTGGGGCAACACTGAAGCTTTCTTT.

The chain carries TRBV28 and TRBJ2-6; D not resolved. The CDR3 runs 15 residues. Deletions cut 4 bases from V and 0 bases from J, with 7 bases between. Per the germline V gene, CDR1 is MDHEN and CDR2 is SYDVKM. The CDR3 is CASSSDISGANVLTF. The CDR3 DNA follows: TGTGCCAGCAGTTCAGACATCTCTGGGGCCAACGTCCTGACTTTC.

The rearrangement uses TRBV5-1 and TRBJ2-7, with TRBD2 matching over 8 bases. Germline V CDR1 and CDR2: SGHRS, YFSETQ. The CDR3 has 16 residues. V shed 4 bases, J shed 0 bases, and the junction held 9 bases outside the gene matches. CDR3 coding DNA: TGCGCCAGCAGCCTTCCGACTAGCGCCAGCTCCTACGAGCAGTACTTC. The encoded protein is CASSLPTSASSYEQYF.

This clone has just one count. This chain connects TRBV7-6 to TRBJ2-7; 9 bases fit TRBD1. This CDR3 is 14 amino acids long. From germline, CDR1 is SGHVS and CDR2 FNYEAQ. The J segment lost 5 bases and the V segment lost 5 bases, leaving 7 bases of the junction unmatched. Here the CDR3 reads CASSPGQGWDEQYF. For the CDR3, the DNA is TGTGCCAGCAGCCCGGGACAGGGCTGGGACGAGCAGTACTTC.

This clone came up once. The chain employs TRBV9 and TRBJ1-2; D uncertain. The CDR3 has 13 amino acids. Germline V lookup: CDR1 SGDLS, CDR2 YYNGEE. V was pared by 2 bases and J by 2 bases, with 7 bases between. The CDR3 DNA reads TGTGCCAGCAGCGTGACAAGCAACTATGGCTACACCTTC. Protein sequence: CASSVTSNYGYTF. The whole variable domain, remainder taken from reference TRBV9 and TRBJ1-2, is DSGVTQTPKHLITATGQRVTLRCSPRSGDLSVYWYQQSLDQGLQFLIQYYNGEERAKGNILERFSAQQFPDLHSELNLSSLELGDSALYFCASSVTSNYGYTFGSGTRLTVV.

Note on this clone: Distinct nucleotide sequences in the sample also encode this CDR3. The chain carries TRBV6-5 and TRBJ1-1; D is undetermined. From germline, CDR1 is MNHEY and CDR2 SVGAGI. CDR3 length equals 13 residues. V gave up 2 bases and J gave up 1 base, with 5 bases separating them. This chain's CDR3 is CASSYGRNTEAFF. CDR3 nucleotide sequence: TGTGCCAGCAGTTACGGGCGGAACACTGAAGCTTTCTTT.

The gene calls are TRBV18 and TRBJ2-3; 7 bases are a match to TRBD2. The germline CDR1 and CDR2 sequences are KGHSH and LQKENI. The CDR3 sequence is 19 residues long. V gave up 3 bases and J gave up 6 bases; unmatched junction bases: 21. In DNA, the CDR3 is TGTGCCAGCTCACCGAATAGGGGAACGGGAGGTCCCGATACGGATACGCAGTATTTT. Its translation is CASSPNRGTGGPDTDTQYF.

The chain recombines TRBV27 with TRBJ2-1, with TRBD2 matching over 7 bases. There are 18 residues in the CDR3. Germline CDR1 is MNHEY and CDR2 is SMNVEV (reference sequence). V shed 6 bases, J shed 0 bases, and the junction held 14 bases outside the gene matches. The CDR3 DNA reads as TGTGCCAGCAGGCCAAGGGGAGGGCCTACCAGCTCCTACAATGAGCAGTTCTTC. Its protein is CASRPRGGPTSSYNEQFF.

V is TRBV5-1 and J is TRBJ2-3; 11 nucleotides line up with TRBD2. Unmatched junction bases numbered 1, after V lost 2 bases and J lost 5 bases. CDR3 length equals 14 residues. Germline CDR1 is SGHRS and CDR2 is YFSETQ. The CDR3 DNA reads as TGCGCCAGCAGCTTTAGCGGGAGGGGAGATACGCAGTATTTT. Its protein product is CASSFSGRGDTQYF.

The V and J genes are TRBV30 and TRBJ1-4; D is unclear. V gave up 0 bases and J gave up 7 bases, with 9 bases separating them. CDR3 length: 13 residues. Germline loops: CDR1 GTSNPN, CDR2 SVGIG (reference sequence). Written as DNA, the CDR3 is TGTGCCTGGAGTGTACGGGTGCGTGAAAAACTGTTTTTT. Amino acids: CAWSVRVREKLFF.

DNA for the CDR3: TGTGCCAGCAGTTGGGACAGGGGGCAATACGAGCAGTACTTC. It is translated as CASSWDRGQYEQYF. The rearrangement uses TRBV27 and TRBJ2-7, with 12 positions matching TRBD1. This CDR3 contains 14 residues. V shed 4 bases, J shed 4 bases, and the junction held 2 bases outside the gene matches. Germline V gene data show CDR1 as MNHEY and CDR2 as SMNVEV (reference sequence).

The chain couples TRBV19 to TRBJ2-1, with D perhaps TRBD2 (6 bases). The CDR3 totals 17 residues. CDR1 is LNHDA and CDR2 is SQIVND in the germline V gene (reference sequence). Trimming pared 3 bases from V and 1 base from J, leaving 16 bases between. DNA of the CDR3: TGTGCCAGTAGTATGGAGAGGCTAGCGCTATCCTACAATGAGCAGTTCTTC. As protein: CASSMERLALSYNEQFF.

The rearrangement joins TRBV7-9 to TRBJ2-3, with a tentative D call TRBD2 (6 bases). The ends were cut back, 0 bases at V and 2 bases at J, with 9 bases in the middle. Germline values: CDR1 SEHNR, CDR2 FQNEAQ (reference sequence). This CDR3 has 15 residues. The CDR3: CASSLAAGYTDTQYF. The CDR3 DNA reads TGTGCCAGCAGCTTAGCAGCGGGTTACACAGATACGCAGTATTTT.

J is TRBJ1-1 and V is TRBV6-5; 9 bases match TRBD1. The J segment lost 8 bases and the V segment lost 6 bases, leaving 10 bases of the junction unmatched. This CDR3 is 14 amino acids long. Germline V gene lookup returns CDR1 MNHEY and CDR2 SVGAGI. The CDR3 DNA sequence: TGTGCCAGCAGGGCCCCGGGACAGGGTATGGAAGCTTTCTTT. Amino acids: CASRAPGQGMEAFF.